The following is a T cell receptor beta chain sequence with its context. The antigen is unknown. The record originates from a study of CD8 T cells in Susac syndrome. Whole-study results and caveats: By the study's own acknowledgment, its TCR sequencing and HLA analysis included relatively few individuals.

RNA amounts of roughly 0.45 to 1 ug underwent reverse transcription with random hexamers. A multiplex approach, immunoSEQ multiplex PCR, amplified TCR beta CDR3 across 54 Vbeta and 13 Jbeta. TCRdb re-called the immunoSEQ multiplex PCR reads through MiXCR, storing one row per CDR3 protein. The sample contains about 290,000 distinct CDR3 sequences, almost 85% of which appear only once. Germline CDR1 is SGHTA and CDR2 is FQGNSA. V was trimmed by 4 bases and J by 0 bases, leaving 7 bases between them. This CDR3 comprises 14 residues. Included as multiple sclerosis controls were treatment-naive patients who had stable or active relapsing-remitting disease. The authors negatively isolated CD8+ and CD4+ T cells and FACS-enriched TEMRA cells.

Specimen: CD8+ T cells from PBMCs. The sequence was collected from a human donor with multiple sclerosis. V and J are TRBV7-2 and TRBJ1-3; perhaps TRBD1 as D (5 bases). In DNA form, the CDR3 reads TGTGCCAGCAGCTGGGACTTCTCTGGAAACACCATATATTTT. This translates into CASSWDFSGNTIYF.